Following are 27 T cell receptor beta chains from one sample sequenced in a study of T cells in Graves' hyperthyroidism and ophthalmopathy. Amplified TCR beta CDR3 regions derived from RNA transcripts. The study used the HTBI primer set for a first-round RT-PCR of the TCR CDR3. TCRdb reprocessed the multiplex PCR reads via MiXCR and lists one record per CDR3 protein. The top ten hold less than 8.5% of the sample, which has about 640,000 distinct CDR3 sequences, 45% seen once. The sequenced sample was peripheral blood or thyroid tissue (not recorded which). The receptors stem from an adult man with Graves' disease, either hyperthyroidism or ophthalmopathy (not recorded which).

The chain employs TRBV12-3 or TRBV12-4 and TRBJ1-2; TRBD1 matches 8 bases. CDR3 length: 15 residues. V shed 5 bases and J 4 bases; nucleotides not matched to a gene: 9. The CDR3 loop reads CASSPRTGSRYGYTF. The CDR3 DNA reads TGTGCCAGCAGTCCTCGGACAGGGAGCCGCTATGGCTACACCTTC.

This clonotype was seen a few times. The gene calls are TRBV5-6 and TRBJ1-5; a weak D match, TRBD1 (6 bases). CDR1 SGHDT and CDR2 YYEEEE come from the germline V gene. The CDR3 is 14 residues long. Between the trimmed V and J ends, which lost 2 bases and 6 bases, there was a span of 12 bases. In DNA, the CDR3 is TGTGCCAGCAGCTTAGGGGGGCTTATTCAGCCCCAGCATTTT. Its translation is CASSLGGLIQPQHF.

CDR3 in DNA: TGTGCCAGCAGTTTCAAAGGGGACGAGCAGTACTTC. It specifies CASSFKGDEQYF. The rearrangement links TRBV12-3 or TRBV12-4 to TRBJ2-7; maybe TRBD1 (5 bases). This CDR3 region has 12 residues. V shed 3 bases and J shed 5 bases, with 8 bases lying between them.

In its sample, this clonotype was seen many times. This chain uses TRBV10-3 with TRBJ2-7; 9 bases are shared with TRBD2. The CDR3 is made up of 14 amino acids. Germline V gene lookup returns CDR1 ENHRY and CDR2 SYGVKD. The V segment lost 7 bases and the J segment 0 bases; nucleotides outside the gene matches: 4. The DNA for the CDR3 is TGTGCCATCACTAGCGGGGCGGGCTCCTACGAGCAGTACTTC. Translating it yields CAITSGAGSYEQYF.

Many counts were recorded for this clonotype. The rearrangement uses TRBV10-3 and TRBJ1-3, with TRBD1 as a possible D gene (5 bases). This CDR3 has 14 residues. V gave up 4 bases and J gave up 0 bases, with 7 bases separating them. Per germline, CDR1 ENHRY and CDR2 SYGVKD. The CDR3 bases are TGTGCCATCAGTGTTGGGGGCTCTGGAAACACCATATATTTT. It encodes CAISVGGSGNTIYF.

This clonotype was detected once. This chain uses TRBV28 with TRBJ2-5, with 9 nucleotides matching TRBD2. The CDR3 loop spans 15 amino acids. Per germline, CDR1 MDHEN and CDR2 SYDVKM. V gave up 5 bases and J gave up 0 bases; unmatched junction bases: 4. CDR3 in DNA: TGTGCCAGCAGTCTAGCGGGATCGTACCAAGAGACCCAGTACTTC. As protein: CASSLAGSYQETQYF.

In its sample, this clonotype was seen many times. The chain employs TRBV19 and TRBJ1-5; no definite D call. The CDR3 loop spans 13 amino acids. Germline lookup yields CDR1 LNHDA and CDR2 SQIVND (reference sequence). V shed 7 bases and J shed 3 bases, with 10 bases lying between them. The CDR3 nucleotides read TGTGCCAGTATGGGAGGTGACAATCAGCCCCAGCATTTT. This gives the protein CASMGGDNQPQHF.

This sequence joins TRBV2 and TRBJ1-5, with 9 bases that match TRBD1. The CDR3 runs 17 residues. Germline CDR1 is SNHLY and CDR2 is FYNNEI. V lost 7 bases and J lost 1; bases outside the gene matches: 11. This CDR3 reads CASTEGADRGSNQPQHF. For the CDR3, the DNA is TGTGCCAGCACCGAAGGCGCGGACAGGGGAAGCAATCAGCCCCAGCATTTT.

CDR3: CASSPPNRSGNTIYF. The CDR3, as DNA: TGTGCCAGCTCACCACCGAATCGCTCTGGAAACACCATATATTTT. The chain is built from TRBV10-3 and TRBJ1-3; no clear D. Per germline, CDR1 ENHRY and CDR2 SYGVKD. Deletions cut 10 bases from V and 0 bases from J, with 16 bases between. This CDR3 contains 15 residues.

The genes are TRBV20-1 and TRBJ1-1; D is perhaps TRBD1 (6 bases). Germline values: CDR1 DFQATT, CDR2 SNEGSKA (reference sequence). V was cut by 8 bases and J by 7 bases, with 17 bases left in between. The CDR3 runs 12 residues. The CDR3 region has the DNA TGCAGTTTGGCGGGACAAGAATTTGAAGCTTTCTTT. This gives the protein CSLAGQEFEAFF.

The rearrangement uses TRBV7-6 and TRBJ1-1; D remains unclear. CDR3 length equals 13 residues. Trimming took 6 bases from V and 2 from J, leaving 10 bases between them. CDR1 is SGHVS, CDR2 FNYEAQ, per germline. CDR3 DNA: TGTGCCAGCAGTCGAAGGGAAAACACTGAAGCTTTCTTT. Translation: CASSRRENTEAFF.

This clonotype was found a few times. The V and J genes are TRBV6-1 and TRBJ2-2, with a weak D call TRBD2 (6 bases). Between the trimmed V and J ends, which lost 9 bases and 5 bases, there was a span of 13 bases. There are 13 residues in the CDR3. Germline assignment: CDR1 MNHNS and CDR2 SASEGT. The CDR3 protein is CASGGIGTGELFF. CDR3 bases: TGTGCCAGTGGGGGGATTGGGACCGGGGAGCTGTTTTTT.

The V and J genes are TRBV19 and TRBJ1-4; D remains unclear. Germline V gives CDR1 LNHDA, CDR2 SQIVND (reference sequence). V was pared by 3 bases and J by 0 bases, with 11 bases between. This CDR3 has 16 residues. CDR3 nucleotides: TGTGCCAGTAGTATGAGTCTCCAGGCAACTAATGAAAAACTGTTTTTT. Its protein product is CASSMSLQATNEKLFF.

This clonotype was counted at least ten times. The V call is TRBV18, the J call TRBJ1-6; no clear D gene. Germline V gene lookup returns CDR1 KGHSH and CDR2 LQKENI. V was pared by 3 bases and J by 3 bases, with 0 bases between. There are 12 residues in the CDR3. This chain's CDR3 is CASSPYNSPLHF. As DNA, the CDR3 is TGTGCCAGCTCACCCTATAATTCACCCCTCCACTTT. Combining the CDR3 with reference TRBV18 and TRBJ1-6 gives the whole variable domain NAGVMQNPRHLVRRRGQEARLRCSPMKGHSHVYWYRQLPEEGLKFMVYLQKENIIDESGMPKERFSAEFPKEGPSILRIQQVVRGDSAAYFCASSPYNSPLHFGNGTRLTVT.

With regard to this clonotype: Germline is not matched at one junction end, which may reflect a read error. The gene calls are TRBV6-6 and TRBJ2-7, with D perhaps being TRBD1 or TRBD2 (5 bases each). CDR3 length: 11 amino acids. Germline V gene data show CDR1 as MNHNY and CDR2 as SVGAGI (reference sequence). The CDR3 loop is CASGGFGTAGF. The CDR3 DNA reads TGTGCCAGCGGCGGATTCGGGACGGCTGGCTTC.

The rearrangement uses TRBV25-1 and TRBJ1-2; D is uncertain. Germline loops: CDR1 MGHDK, CDR2 SYGVNS. Trimming pared 11 bases from V and 6 bases from J, leaving 16 bases between. The CDR3 has 12 residues. Here the CDR3 DNA reads TGTGCCGCGAGAGGGAGCGAAAATGGCTACACCTTC. Amino acid sequence: CAARGSENGYTF.

With regard to this clonotype: Relative to the germline gene, one junction end is altered; a read error may explain this. The chain links TRBV7-7 to TRBJ2-5, with 9 nucleotides matching TRBD1. Germline lookup yields CDR1 SSHAT and CDR2 FNYEAQ (reference sequence). The CDR3 is 14 amino acids. CDR3 amino acids: CASSLGTGSETQYF. The CDR3, as DNA: TGTGCTAGCAGCCTGGGGACAGGGTCGGAGACCCAGTACTTC.

The rearrangement uses TRBV20-1 and TRBJ1-6; D not resolved. Germline assignment: CDR1 DFQATT and CDR2 SNEGSKA (reference sequence). Trimming took 1 base from V and 8 from J, leaving 21 bases between them. This CDR3 spans 17 amino acids. This chain's CDR3 is CSARGSHNITPDSPLHF. The CDR3 DNA reads TGCAGTGCTAGAGGCAGCCATAATATCACTCCGGATTCACCCCTCCACTTT.

On this clonotype itself: This clone may be a read error of a much larger clone one base away. V and J are TRBV2 and TRBJ1-4; D remains unclear. Germline loops: CDR1 SNHLY, CDR2 FYNNEI. This CDR3 is 12 amino acids long. The chain's CDR3 is CASSELNEKPFF. The CDR3 DNA is TGTGCCAGCAGTGAGCTCAATGAAAAACCGTTTTTT. Supplemented by reference TRBV2 and TRBJ1-4, the full variable domain reads EPEVTQTPSHQVTQMGQEVILRCVPISNHLYFYWYRQILGQKVEFLVSFYNNEISEKSEIFDDQFSVERPDGSNFTLKIRSTKLEDSAMYFCASSELNEKPFFGSGTQLSVL.

As to this clonotype: A much larger clone differs from this one at a single base, so this may be a read error. The rearrangement links TRBV7-2 to TRBJ2-7; possibly TRBD1 or TRBD2 for D (5 bases each). CDR1 and CDR2 from the germline V gene are SGHTA and FQGNSA. V lost 5 bases and J 6 bases, leaving 11 bases between the germline ends. CDR3 size: 12 residues. The CDR3 DNA reads as TGTGCCAGCAGCGTAGGGACGGGCGAGCAGTACTTC. Its translation: CASSVGTGEQYF.

CDR3 protein: CASSIGSGSQETQYF. CDR3 nucleotides: TGTGCCAGTAGTATCGGCTCAGGGTCTCAAGAGACCCAGTACTTC. The J gene is TRBJ2-5, the V gene TRBV9; D possibly corresponds to TRBD1 (5 bases). The CDR3 totals 15 residues. Trimming took 8 bases from V and 2 from J, leaving 19 bases between them. Per germline, CDR1 SGDLS and CDR2 YYNGEE.

CDR3 sequence (DNA): TGTGCCACCAGTGACCCGACAGGGGGGAAAGAGACCCAGTACTTC. Its protein product is CATSDPTGGKETQYF. The chain recombines TRBV7-9 with TRBJ2-5; 9 positions match TRBD1. Trimming took 10 bases from V and 3 from J; bases not matched to a gene: 12. Germline V gene data show CDR1 as SEHNR and CDR2 as FQNEAQ (reference sequence). The CDR3 contains 15 residues.

The V and J genes are TRBV6-5 and TRBJ1-2; possible D gene TRBD1, 5 bases. The germline V gene encodes CDR1 MNHEY and CDR2 SVGAGI. Trimming removed 7 bases from V and 7 bases from J, with 16 bases in between. CDR3 length equals 13 residues. The CDR3 protein is CASTRAREAGYTF. The CDR3 DNA reads as TGTGCCAGCACCAGGGCCAGGGAGGCTGGCTACACCTTC.

This clonotype has more than one count but fewer than ten. The gene calls are TRBV7-8 and TRBJ1-5; D gene ambiguous. V dropped 2 bases and J dropped 0 bases, with 8 bases sitting between them. The CDR3 covers 15 residues. Germline V gene lookup returns CDR1 SGHVS and CDR2 FQNEAQ. CDR3 sequence reads: CASSLWVNSNQPQHF. CDR3 coding DNA: TGTGCCAGCAGCTTATGGGTGAATAGCAATCAGCCCCAGCATTTT.

Many counts were recorded for this clonotype. The chain recombines TRBV10-3 with TRBJ1-2; D is undetermined. CDR1 and CDR2 (germline): ENHRY, SYGVKD. The CDR3 length is 14 residues. Trimming took 0 bases from V and 7 from J, leaving 12 bases between them. CDR3 residues: CAISESTGVSGYTF. As DNA, the CDR3 is TGTGCCATCAGTGAGTCGACTGGGGTTAGTGGCTACACCTTC.

Concerning this clonotype itself: The conserved closing phenylalanine or tryptophan is absent in this CDR3, likely reflecting a read error. The V and J genes are TRBV19 and TRBJ1-1; perhaps TRBD1 as D (6 bases). CDR3 length: 12 residues. Trimming stripped 7 bases from V and 10 bases from J, with 16 bases between. CDR1 and CDR2 from the germline V gene are LNHDA and SQIVND (reference sequence). Here the CDR3 reads CASKWGGGRAFL. The CDR3 nucleotides read TGTGCCAGTAAATGGGGGGGCGGGCGAGCTTTCCTT.

This chain uses TRBV29-1 with TRBJ1-2; TRBD1 matches 7 bases. Germline CDR1 SQVTM, CDR2 ANQGSEA. CDR3 size: 12 residues. The CDR3 region is CSPRTGAYGYTF. The CDR3 region has the DNA TGCAGTCCGCGGACAGGCGCCTATGGCTACACCTTC.